Sequencing of this T cell receptor (beta chain) was carried out in a study of Ad26.COV2.S vaccination and SARS-CoV-2 variants. Study details: Intramuscularly, Ad26.COV2.S was given either once or twice, 56 days apart.

Assay: immunoSEQ multiplex PCR; the TCRdb copy retains only in-frame clones and omits some. This table holds 240,000 or so clones, 85% to 90% found once. The sample's treatment: about 20 received Ad26.COV2.S at low or high dose, single or two shots; about five received placebo; per-sample allocation not given. The study sampled participants on day 63 after the first vaccine or placebo injection. Trimming shortened V by 0 bases and J by 3 bases, and 7 bases separated the two germline ends. CDR1 is SGHRS and CDR2 is YFSETQ in the germline V gene. The length of the CDR3 is 14 residues. Study outcomes and limitations: Vaccine and placebo recipients had similar non-spike TCR breadth. Reportedly, spike-specific CD8+ and CD4+ T cell responses achieved substantial breadth once vaccination had taken place. Overall T cell responses may have been underestimated by the analyses of TCR breadth and depth.

Remarks on this clone: Antigen specificity is unknown. Different DNA sequences within this sample yield the same CDR3.

The chain recombines TRBV5-1 with TRBJ1-3; D ambiguous. This clonotype originated in a person between 18 and 65 years old who received the Ad26.COV2.S COVID-19 vaccine or a placebo. The sequenced sample was peripheral blood, obtained in a trial of Ad26.COV2.S vaccine versus placebo. This CDR3 reads CASSLDGSGNTIYF. The CDR3 DNA follows: TGCGCCAGCAGCTTGGACGGAAGTGGAAACACCATATATTTT.